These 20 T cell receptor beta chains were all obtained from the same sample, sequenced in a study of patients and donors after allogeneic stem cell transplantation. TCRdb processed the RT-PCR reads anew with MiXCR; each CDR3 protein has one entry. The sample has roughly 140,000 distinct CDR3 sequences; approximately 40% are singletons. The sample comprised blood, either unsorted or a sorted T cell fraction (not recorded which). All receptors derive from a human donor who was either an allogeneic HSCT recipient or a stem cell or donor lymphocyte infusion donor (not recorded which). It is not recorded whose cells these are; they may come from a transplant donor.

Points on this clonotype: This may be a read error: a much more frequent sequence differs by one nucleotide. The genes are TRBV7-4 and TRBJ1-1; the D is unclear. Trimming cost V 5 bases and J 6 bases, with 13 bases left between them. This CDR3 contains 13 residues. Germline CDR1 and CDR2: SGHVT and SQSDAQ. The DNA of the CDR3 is TGTGCCAGCAGCACCCGGCAAGTGCCTGAAGCTTTCTTT. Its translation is CASSTRQVPEAFF. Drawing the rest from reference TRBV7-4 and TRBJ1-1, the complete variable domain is GAGVSQSPRYKVAKRGRDVALRCDSISGHVTLYWYRQTLGQGSEVLTYSQSDAQRDKSGRPSGRFSAERPERSVSTLKIQRTEQGDSAVYLCASSTRQVPEAFFGQGTRLTVV.

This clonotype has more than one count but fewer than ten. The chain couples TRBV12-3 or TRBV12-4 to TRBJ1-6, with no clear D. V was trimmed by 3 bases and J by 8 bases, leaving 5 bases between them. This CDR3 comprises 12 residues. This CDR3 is CASSLVDSPLHF. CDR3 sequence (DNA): TGTGCCAGCAGTTTGGTAGATTCACCCCTCCACTTT.

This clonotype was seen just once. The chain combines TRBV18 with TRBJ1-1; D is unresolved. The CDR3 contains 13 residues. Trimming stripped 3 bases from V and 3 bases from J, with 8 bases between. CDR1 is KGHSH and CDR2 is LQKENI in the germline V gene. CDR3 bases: TGTGCCAGCTCACCCCAGCCAGACACTGAAGCTTTCTTT. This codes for CASSPQPDTEAFF.

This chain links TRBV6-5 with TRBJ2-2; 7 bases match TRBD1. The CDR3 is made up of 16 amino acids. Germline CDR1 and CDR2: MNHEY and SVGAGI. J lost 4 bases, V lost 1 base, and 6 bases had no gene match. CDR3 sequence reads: CASSYFPDRVTGELFF. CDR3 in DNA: TGTGCCAGCAGTTACTTTCCTGACAGGGTCACCGGGGAGCTGTTTTTT.

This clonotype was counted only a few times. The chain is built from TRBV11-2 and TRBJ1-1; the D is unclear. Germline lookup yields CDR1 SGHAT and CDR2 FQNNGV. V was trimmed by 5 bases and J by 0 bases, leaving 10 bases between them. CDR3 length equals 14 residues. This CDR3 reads CASSTEVLNTEAFF. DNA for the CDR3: TGTGCCAGCAGCACAGAGGTGTTGAACACTGAAGCTTTCTTT.

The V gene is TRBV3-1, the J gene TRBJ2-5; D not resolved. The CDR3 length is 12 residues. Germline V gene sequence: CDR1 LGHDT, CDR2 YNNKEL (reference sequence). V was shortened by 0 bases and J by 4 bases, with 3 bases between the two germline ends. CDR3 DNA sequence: TGTGCCAGCAGCCAAGAAGGAGAGACCCAGTACTTC. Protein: CASSQEGETQYF.

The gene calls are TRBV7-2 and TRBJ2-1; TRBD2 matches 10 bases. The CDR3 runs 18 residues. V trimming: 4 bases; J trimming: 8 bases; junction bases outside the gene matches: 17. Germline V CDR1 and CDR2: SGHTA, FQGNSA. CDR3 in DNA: TGTGCCAGCAGCTCACCCCAGCGGGGGGGCCTCGCAGCGCATGAGCAGTTCTTC. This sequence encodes CASSSPQRGGLAAHEQFF.

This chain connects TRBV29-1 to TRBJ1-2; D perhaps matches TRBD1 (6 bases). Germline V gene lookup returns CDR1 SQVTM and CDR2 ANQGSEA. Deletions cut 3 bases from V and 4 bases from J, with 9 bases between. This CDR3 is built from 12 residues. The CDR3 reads CSVEATGYGYTF. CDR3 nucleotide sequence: TGCAGCGTTGAGGCGACAGGCTATGGCTACACCTTC. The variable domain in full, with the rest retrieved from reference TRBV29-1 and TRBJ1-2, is SAVISQKPSRDICQRGTSLTIQCQVDSQVTMMFWYRQQPGQSLTLIATANQGSEATYESGFVIDKFPISRPNLTFSTLTVSNMSPEDSSIYLCSVEATGYGYTFGSGTRLTVV.

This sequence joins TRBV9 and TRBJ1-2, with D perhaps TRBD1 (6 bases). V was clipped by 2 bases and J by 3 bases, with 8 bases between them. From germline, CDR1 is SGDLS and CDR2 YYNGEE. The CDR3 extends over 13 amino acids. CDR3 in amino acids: CASSVGQHYGYTF. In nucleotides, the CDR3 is TGTGCCAGCAGCGTCGGACAGCACTATGGCTACACCTTC.

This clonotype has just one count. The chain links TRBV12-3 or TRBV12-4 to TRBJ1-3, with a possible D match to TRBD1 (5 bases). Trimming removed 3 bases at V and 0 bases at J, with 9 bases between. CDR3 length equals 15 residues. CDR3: CASSLWGPSGNTIYF. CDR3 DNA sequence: TGTGCCAGCAGTTTGTGGGGCCCCTCTGGAAACACCATATATTTT.

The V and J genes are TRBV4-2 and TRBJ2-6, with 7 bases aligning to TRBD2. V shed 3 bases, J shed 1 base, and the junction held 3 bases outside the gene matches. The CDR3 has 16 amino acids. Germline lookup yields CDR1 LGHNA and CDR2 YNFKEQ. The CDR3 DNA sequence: TGTGCCAGCAGCCAGGTGGGAGGGTCTGGGGCCAACGTCCTGACTTTC. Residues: CASSQVGGSGANVLTF.

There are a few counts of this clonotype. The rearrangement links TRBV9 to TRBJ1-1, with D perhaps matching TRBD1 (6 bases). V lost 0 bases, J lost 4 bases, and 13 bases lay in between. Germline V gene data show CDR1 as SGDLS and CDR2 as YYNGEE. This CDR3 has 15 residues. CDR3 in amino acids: CASSVGGGVSTEAFF. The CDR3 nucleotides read TGTGCCAGCAGCGTAGGAGGGGGAGTTTCCACTGAAGCTTTCTTT.

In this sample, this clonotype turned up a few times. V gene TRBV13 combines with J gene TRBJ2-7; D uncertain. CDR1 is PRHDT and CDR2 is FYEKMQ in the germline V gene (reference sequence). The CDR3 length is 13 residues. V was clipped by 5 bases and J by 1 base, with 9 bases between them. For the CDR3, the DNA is TGTGCCAGCAGCCGGCTAGGGTCCTACGAGCAGTACGTC. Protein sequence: CASSRLGSYEQYV.

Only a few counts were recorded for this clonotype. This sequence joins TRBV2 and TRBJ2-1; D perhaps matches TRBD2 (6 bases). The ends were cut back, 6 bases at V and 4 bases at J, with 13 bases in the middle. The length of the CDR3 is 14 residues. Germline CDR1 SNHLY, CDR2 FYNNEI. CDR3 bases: TGTGCCAGCAGGCGGGACGCTAAGTACAATGAGCAGTTCTTC. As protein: CASRRDAKYNEQFF.

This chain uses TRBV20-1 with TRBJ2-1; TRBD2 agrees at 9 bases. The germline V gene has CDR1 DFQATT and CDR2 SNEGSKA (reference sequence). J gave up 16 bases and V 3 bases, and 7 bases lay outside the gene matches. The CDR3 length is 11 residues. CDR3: CSAREGTSYFF. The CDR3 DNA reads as TGCAGTGCTAGGGAGGGGACTAGCTACTTCTTC.

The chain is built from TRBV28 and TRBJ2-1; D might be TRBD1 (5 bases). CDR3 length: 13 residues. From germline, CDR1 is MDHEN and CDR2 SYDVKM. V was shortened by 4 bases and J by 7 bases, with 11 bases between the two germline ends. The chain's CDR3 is CASSSPSGNEQFF. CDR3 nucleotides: TGTGCCAGCAGTTCTCCTTCAGGGAATGAGCAGTTCTTC.

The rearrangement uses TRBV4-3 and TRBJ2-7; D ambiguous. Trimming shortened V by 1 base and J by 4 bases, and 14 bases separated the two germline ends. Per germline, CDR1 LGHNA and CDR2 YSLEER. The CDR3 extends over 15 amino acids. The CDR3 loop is CASSQGKPFSYEQYF. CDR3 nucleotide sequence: TGCGCCAGCAGCCAAGGGAAACCATTCTCTTACGAGCAGTACTTC.

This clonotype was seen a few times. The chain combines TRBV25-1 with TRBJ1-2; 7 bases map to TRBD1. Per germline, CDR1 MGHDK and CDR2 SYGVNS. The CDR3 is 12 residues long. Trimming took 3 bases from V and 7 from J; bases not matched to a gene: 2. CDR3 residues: CASSDRTGGYTF. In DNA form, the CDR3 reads TGTGCCAGCAGTGATCGGACAGGTGGCTACACCTTC.

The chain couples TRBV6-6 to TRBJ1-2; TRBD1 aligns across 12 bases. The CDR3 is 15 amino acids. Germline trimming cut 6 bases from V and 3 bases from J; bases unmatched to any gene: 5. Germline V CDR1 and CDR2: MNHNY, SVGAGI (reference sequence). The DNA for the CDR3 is TGTGCCAGCAGCCCTGGGACAGGGGGCGACTATGGCTACACCTTC. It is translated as CASSPGTGGDYGYTF.

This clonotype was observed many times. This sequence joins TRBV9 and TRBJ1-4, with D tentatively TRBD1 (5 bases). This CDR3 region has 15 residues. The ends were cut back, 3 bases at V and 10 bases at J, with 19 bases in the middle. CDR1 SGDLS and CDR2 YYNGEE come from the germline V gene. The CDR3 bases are TGTGCCAGCAGCGAGACTCCGGGGCAGCAAGGAAAACTGTTTTTT. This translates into CASSETPGQQGKLFF.